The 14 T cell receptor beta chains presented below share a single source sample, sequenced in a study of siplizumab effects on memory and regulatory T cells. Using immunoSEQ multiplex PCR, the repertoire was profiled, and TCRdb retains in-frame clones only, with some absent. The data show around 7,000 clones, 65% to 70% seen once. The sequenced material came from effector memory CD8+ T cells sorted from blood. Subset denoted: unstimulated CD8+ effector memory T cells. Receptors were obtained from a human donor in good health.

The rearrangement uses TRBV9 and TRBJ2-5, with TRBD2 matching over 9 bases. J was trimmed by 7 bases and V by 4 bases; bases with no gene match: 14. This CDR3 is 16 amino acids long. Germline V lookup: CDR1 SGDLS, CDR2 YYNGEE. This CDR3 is CASSLGTSLEWGTQYF. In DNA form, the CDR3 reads TGTGCCAGCAGCCTCGGGACTAGCCTTGAGTGGGGGACCCAGTACTTC.

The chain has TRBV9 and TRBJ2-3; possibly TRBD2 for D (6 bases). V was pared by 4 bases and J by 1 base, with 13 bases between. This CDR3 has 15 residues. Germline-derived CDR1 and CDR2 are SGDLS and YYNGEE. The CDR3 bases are TGTGCCAGCAGCTCTGTGACTAGTGGCACAGATACGCAGTATTTT. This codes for CASSSVTSGTDTQYF.

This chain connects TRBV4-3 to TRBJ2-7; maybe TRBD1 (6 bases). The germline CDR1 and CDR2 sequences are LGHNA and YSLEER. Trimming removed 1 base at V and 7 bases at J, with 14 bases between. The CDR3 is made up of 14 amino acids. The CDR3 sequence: CASSQGHRAREQYF. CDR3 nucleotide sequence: TGCGCCAGCAGCCAAGGTCACAGGGCTCGAGAGCAGTACTTC.

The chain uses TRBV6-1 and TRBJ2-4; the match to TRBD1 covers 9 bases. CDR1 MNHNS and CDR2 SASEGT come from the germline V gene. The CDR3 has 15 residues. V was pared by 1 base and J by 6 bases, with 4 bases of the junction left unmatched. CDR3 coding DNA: TGTGCCAGCAGTGAAGGGACAGGGGACACAAACATTCAGTACTTC. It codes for CASSEGTGDTNIQYF.

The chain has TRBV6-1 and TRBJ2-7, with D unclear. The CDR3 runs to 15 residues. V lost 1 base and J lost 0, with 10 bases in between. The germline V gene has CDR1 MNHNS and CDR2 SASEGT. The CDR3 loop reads CASSEGYGASYEQYF. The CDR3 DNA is TGTGCCAGCAGTGAAGGGTACGGCGCCTCCTACGAGCAGTACTTC.

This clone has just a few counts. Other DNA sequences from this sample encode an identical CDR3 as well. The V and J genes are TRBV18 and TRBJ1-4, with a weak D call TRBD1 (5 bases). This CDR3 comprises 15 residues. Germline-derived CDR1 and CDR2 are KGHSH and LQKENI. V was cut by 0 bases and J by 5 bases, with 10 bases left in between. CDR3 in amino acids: CASSPPRGTNEKLFF. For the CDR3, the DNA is TGTGCCAGCTCACCACCGCGCGGGACCAATGAAAAACTGTTTTTT.

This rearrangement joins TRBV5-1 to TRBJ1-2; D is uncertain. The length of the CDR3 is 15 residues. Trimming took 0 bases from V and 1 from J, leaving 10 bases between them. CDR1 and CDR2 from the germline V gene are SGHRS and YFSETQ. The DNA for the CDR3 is TGCGCCAGCAGCTTGGCCGACGGAAATAACTATGGCTACACCTTC. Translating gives CASSLADGNNYGYTF. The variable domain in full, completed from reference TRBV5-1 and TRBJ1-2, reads KAGVTQTPRYLIKTRGQQVTLSCSPISGHRSVSWYQQTPGQGLQFLFEYFSETQRNKGNFPGRFSGRQFSNSRSEMNVSTLELGDSALYLCASSLADGNNYGYTFGSGTRLTVV.

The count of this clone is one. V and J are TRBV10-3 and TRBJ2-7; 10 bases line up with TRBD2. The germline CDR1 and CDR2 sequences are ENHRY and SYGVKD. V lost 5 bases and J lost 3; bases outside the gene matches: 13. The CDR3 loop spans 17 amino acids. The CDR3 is CAISHDSPSGSVYEQYF. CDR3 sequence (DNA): TGTGCCATCAGTCATGACTCCCCTAGCGGGAGTGTCTACGAGCAGTACTTC.

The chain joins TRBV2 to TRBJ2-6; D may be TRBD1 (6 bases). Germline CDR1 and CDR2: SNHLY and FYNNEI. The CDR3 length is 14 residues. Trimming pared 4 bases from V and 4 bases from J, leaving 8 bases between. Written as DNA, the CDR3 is TGTGCCAGCAGTGGAGGACAGGGGGCCAACGTCCTGACTTTC. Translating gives CASSGGQGANVLTF.

CDR3 sequence: CASSLSVGGTEAFF. CDR3 nucleotides: TGTGCCAGCAGCTTGTCGGTGGGAGGCACTGAAGCTTTCTTT. The chain recombines TRBV5-6 with TRBJ1-1, with D unclear. The CDR3 covers 14 residues. CDR1 and CDR2 (germline): SGHDT, YYEEEE. V shed 1 base and J shed 4 bases, with 11 bases lying between them.

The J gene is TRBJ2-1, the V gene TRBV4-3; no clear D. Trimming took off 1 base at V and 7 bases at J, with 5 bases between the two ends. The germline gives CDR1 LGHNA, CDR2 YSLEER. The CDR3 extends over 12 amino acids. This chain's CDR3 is CASSQGQNEQFF. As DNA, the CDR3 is TGCGCCAGCAGCCAAGGGCAGAATGAGCAGTTCTTC.

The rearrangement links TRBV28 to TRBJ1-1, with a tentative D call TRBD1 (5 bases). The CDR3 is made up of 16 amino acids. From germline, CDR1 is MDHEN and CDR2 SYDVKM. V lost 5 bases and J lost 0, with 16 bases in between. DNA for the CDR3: TGTGCCAGCAGTAAAACCCCCCAGACAGTGAACACTGAAGCTTTCTTT. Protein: CASSKTPQTVNTEAFF.

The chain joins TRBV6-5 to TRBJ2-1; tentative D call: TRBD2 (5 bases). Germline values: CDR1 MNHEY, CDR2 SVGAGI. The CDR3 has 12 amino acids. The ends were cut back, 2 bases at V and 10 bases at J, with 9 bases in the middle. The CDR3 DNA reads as TGTGCCAGCAGTTACGACCCTAGCGAGCAGTTCTTC. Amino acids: CASSYDPSEQFF.

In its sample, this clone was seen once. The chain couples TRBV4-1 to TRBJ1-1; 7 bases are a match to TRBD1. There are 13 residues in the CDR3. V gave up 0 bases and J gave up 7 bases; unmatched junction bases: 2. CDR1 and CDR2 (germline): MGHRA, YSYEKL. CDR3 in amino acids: CASSQERQGEAFF. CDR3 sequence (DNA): TGCGCCAGCAGCCAAGAAAGACAGGGTGAAGCTTTCTTT.